This TCR beta chain stems from a study of T-cell reconstitution after alpha-beta-depleted transplantation in children. This clonotype was detected many times. The CDR3 is 13 amino acids. V trimming: 9 bases; J trimming: 3 bases; junction bases outside the gene matches: 6. Germline loops: CDR1 KGHDR, CDR2 SFDVKD. Library preparation (for TCRbeta) was performed with unique molecular identifiers. One entry per CDR3 protein, called by TCRdb with MiXCR from the PCR reads. The sample holds about 240,000 distinct CDR3 sequences, about 12% seen once. The clonotype comes from a human donor who donated a stem cell graft to a child with acute lymphoblastic leukemia. The source material was PBMCs from the stem cell graft donor, sampled from the stem cell graft. The chain links TRBV24-1 to TRBJ2-7, with 8 positions matching TRBD1. The CDR3 DNA reads as TGTGCCACCGCAAGAACAGGGGGCTACGAGCAGTACTTC. Residues: CATARTGGYEQYF.